This T cell receptor (beta chain) was documented in a study of graft-versus-host responses after intestinal transplantation. The researchers put around 200,000 CFSE-labeled responder cells into plates with around 200,000 irradiated, violet-dye-labeled stimulator cells. TCRdb's copy holds only in-frame clones and misses some; the assay was immunoSEQ multiplex PCR. The profile shows over 4,500 clones, over 20% of them singletons. This CDR3 spans 13 amino acids. Per germline, CDR1 SGHKS and CDR2 YYEKEE (reference sequence). Trimming took off 6 bases at V and 1 base at J, with 10 bases between the two ends.

The source material was alloreactive CD8+ T cells from a mixed lymphocyte reaction culture, sampled before intestinal transplant. Subset meaning: CFSE-low proliferating T cells sorted from approximately six-day pre-transplant mixed lymphocyte reaction (GvH or HvG direction). The TCR sequence derives from a human patient who received an intestinal transplant. The chain uses TRBV5-5 and TRBJ1-1; no clear D. In DNA, the CDR3 is TGTGCCAGCAACCCCTGGTCGAACACTGAAGCTTTCTTT. It specifies CASNPWSNTEAFF.